This is a list of T cell receptor beta chains from one sample in a study of blood T cell repertoires in COVID-19. Generated by immunoSEQ multiplex PCR, the TCRdb table keeps only in-frame clones and is missing some. The table shows roughly 260,000 clones, with about 87% occurring only once. Specimen: peripheral blood. These receptors all come from a middle-aged woman with acute or convalescent COVID-19. The CDR3 runs from the conserved cysteine through the conserved F or W. Each record gives: J gene, clone size, V gene, CDR3 protein. The listing skips clone size in some rows; elsewhere it reads once, few, many or a size class.

J: TRBJ1-4
size: NA
V: TRBV19
CDR3: CASTPWDRRNEKLFF

J: TRBJ1-4
size: NA
V: TRBV5-6
CDR3: CASSFWTADEKLFF

J: TRBJ1-1
size: once
V: TRBV6-5
CDR3: CASSFSDRGFGAFF

J: TRBJ1-4
size: NA
V: TRBV18
CDR3: CASSPERFNEKLFF

J: TRBJ2-1
size: NA
V: TRBV7-6
CDR3: CASSLEVAEPYNEQFF

J: TRBJ1-1
size: NA
V: TRBV6-5
CDR3: CASRRQRWTEAFF

J: TRBJ1-3
size: NA
V: TRBV6-5
CDR3: CASSYSPQGTGNTIYF

J: TRBJ1-4
size: once
V: TRBV30
CDR3: CAWRGATNEKLFF

J: TRBJ1-2
size: once
V: TRBV7-2
CDR3: CASSFIRDLGGYTF

J: TRBJ2-2
size: NA
V: TRBV5-1
CDR3: CARSSADGRGGLTGELFF

J: TRBJ2-1
size: NA
V: TRBV6-1
CDR3: CASSVTTGTVSYNEQFF